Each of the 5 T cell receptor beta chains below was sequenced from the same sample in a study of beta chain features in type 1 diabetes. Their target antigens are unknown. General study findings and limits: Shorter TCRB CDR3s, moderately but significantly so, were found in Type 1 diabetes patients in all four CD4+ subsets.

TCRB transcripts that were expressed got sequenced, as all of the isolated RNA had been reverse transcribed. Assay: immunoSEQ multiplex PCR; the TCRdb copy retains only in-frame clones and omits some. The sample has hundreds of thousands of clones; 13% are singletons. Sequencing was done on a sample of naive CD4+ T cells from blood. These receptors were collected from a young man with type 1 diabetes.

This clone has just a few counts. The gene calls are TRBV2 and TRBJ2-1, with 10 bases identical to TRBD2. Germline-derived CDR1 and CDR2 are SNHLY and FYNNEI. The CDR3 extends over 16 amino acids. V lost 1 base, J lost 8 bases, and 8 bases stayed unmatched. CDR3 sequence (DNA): TGTGCCAGCAGTGAAGTCGGGCTAGCGGGAGTTGATGAGCAGTTCTTC. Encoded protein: CASSEVGLAGVDEQFF.

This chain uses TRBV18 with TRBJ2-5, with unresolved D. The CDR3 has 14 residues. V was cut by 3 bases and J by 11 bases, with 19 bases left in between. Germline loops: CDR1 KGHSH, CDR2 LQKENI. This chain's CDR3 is CASSPPGSVTEQYF. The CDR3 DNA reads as TGTGCCAGCTCACCGCCCGGGTCAGTTACTGAGCAGTACTTC.

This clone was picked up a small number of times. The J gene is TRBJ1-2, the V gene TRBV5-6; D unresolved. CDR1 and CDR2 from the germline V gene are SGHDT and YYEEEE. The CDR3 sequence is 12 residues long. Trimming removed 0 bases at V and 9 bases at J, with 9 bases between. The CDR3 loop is CASSLGRERYTF. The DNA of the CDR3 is TGTGCCAGCAGCTTGGGGCGGGAACGCTACACCTTC.

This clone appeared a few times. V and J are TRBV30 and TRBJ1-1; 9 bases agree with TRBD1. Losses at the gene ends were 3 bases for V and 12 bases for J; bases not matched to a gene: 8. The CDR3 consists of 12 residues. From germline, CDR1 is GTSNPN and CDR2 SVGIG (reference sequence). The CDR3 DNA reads TGTGCCTGGAGAGGTTCGGGGACAGGGTCTTTCTTT. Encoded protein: CAWRGSGTGSFF.

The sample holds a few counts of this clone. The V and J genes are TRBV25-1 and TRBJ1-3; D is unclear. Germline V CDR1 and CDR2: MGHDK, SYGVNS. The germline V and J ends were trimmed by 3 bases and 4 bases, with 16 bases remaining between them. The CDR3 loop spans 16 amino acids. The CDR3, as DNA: TGTGCCAGCAGTGATCCTCAGGAGTTCATGGGAAACACCATATATTTT. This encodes CASSDPQEFMGNTIYF.